A single T cell receptor (beta chain) is shown here with its context. Its target is unknown. V shed 8 bases and J shed 7 bases, with 13 bases lying between them. This CDR3 spans 12 amino acids. Per the germline V gene, CDR1 is MNHEY and CDR2 is SVGAGI. As for treatment: oral pan-JAK inhibitor, 5-10 mg twice daily. It was from alopecia areata patients that lesional scalp punch biopsies and peripheral blood were collected. This sample was taken from a study of CD8+ T cells in alopecia areata. The study's findings and limits: Expanded CD8+ clones among the top 100, as well as scalp clonality, were significantly decreased by tofacitinib.

Extraction and reverse transcription of RNA yielded cDNA as the sequencing template. Sequenced by immunoSEQ multiplex PCR; TCRdb stores in-frame clones only, minus some. The data contain over 150,000 clones, 53% of them seen just once; the ten biggest clones take up approximately 11%. The chain is built from TRBV6-5 and TRBJ2-3, with a weak D call TRBD2 (7 bases). Sequencing used CD8+ T cells sorted from blood, obtained at week 24, from a patient treated with tofacitinib. The receptor was isolated from a human donor with alopecia areata. The CDR3 bases are TGTGCCAGCGGGGGGGACAAGAATACGCAGTATTTT. Translation gives CASGGDKNTQYF.